Reported below is one TCR beta chain. Its target is unknown. The source of the sample is a study of CXCR3-negative and CXCR3-positive naive CD8 T cells. Overall study findings and caveats: Because surface CD5 did not distinguish the naive subsets, TCR strength was inferred from TRB CDR3 properties.

The CDR3 is made up of 15 amino acids. Germline values: CDR1 MNHEY, CDR2 SVGAGI. All TRB cDNA libraries came from 5' RACE performed with UMI labels. TCRdb reprocessed the 5' RACE reads and stores each CDR3 protein as one record, lacking DNA. The sample table sets out about 66,000 distinct CDR3 sequences. Every individual CD8+ T cell subset underwent sorting in triplicate at approximately 310,000 cells apiece. The chain combines TRBV6-5 with TRBJ2-2; with no DNA, the TCRdb D assignment of TRBD1 cannot be verified. This clonotype was obtained from a human donor in good health. Some clones in this sample may be carry-over from other donors' samples. Sequencing input: naive CXCR3- CD8+ T cells from blood. The subset denotes: CD45RO-CCR7+CD27+CD95- naive CD8+ T cells lacking CXCR3 (TNR3-). CDR3 in amino acids: CASSHDRAGTGELFF.